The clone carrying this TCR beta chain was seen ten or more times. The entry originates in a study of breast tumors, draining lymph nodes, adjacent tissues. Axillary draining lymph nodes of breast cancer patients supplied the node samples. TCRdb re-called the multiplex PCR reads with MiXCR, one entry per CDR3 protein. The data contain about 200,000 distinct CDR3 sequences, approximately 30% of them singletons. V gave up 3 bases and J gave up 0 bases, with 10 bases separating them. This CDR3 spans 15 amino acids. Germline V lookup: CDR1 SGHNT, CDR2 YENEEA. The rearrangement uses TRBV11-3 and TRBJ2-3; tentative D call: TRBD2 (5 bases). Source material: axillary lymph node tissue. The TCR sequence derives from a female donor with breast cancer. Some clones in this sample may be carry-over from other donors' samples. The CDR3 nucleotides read TGTGCCAGCAGCTTGGACGGGATGAGCACAGATACGCAGTATTTT. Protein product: CASSLDGMSTDTQYF.